The TCR beta chain described here comes from a study of blood T cell repertoires in COVID-19. The data were produced by immunoSEQ multiplex PCR, yet TCRdb's version contains in-frame clones alone and is incomplete. There are about 280,000 clones in the sample; around 93% occur only once, and 2.8% lies in the top ten. Germline V CDR1 and CDR2: MNHEY, SMNVEV (reference sequence). Trimming removed 2 bases at V and 0 bases at J, with 11 bases between. The CDR3 is 16 residues long. V gene TRBV27 combines with J gene TRBJ2-1; D gene uncertain. The receptor comes from a man aged 40-55 years who had been exposed to COVID-19. The sequencing sample was made of PBMCs or T cells enriched from blood (not recorded which). This chain's CDR3 is CASSLQRLSSYNEQFF. CDR3 DNA sequence: TGTGCCAGCAGTTTACAGCGCCTGAGCTCCTACAATGAGCAGTTCTTC.